This passage covers 29 T cell receptor beta chains from one sample sequenced in a study of cytomegalovirus exposure and HLA in healthy donors. The primer mix had 60 Vbeta and 13 Jbeta primers. Libraries were prepared by immunoSEQ multiplex PCR; TCRdb keeps only in-frame clonotypes and omits some of them. The sample holds roughly 230,000 clones, 85% to 95% seen once. The sequencing input was PBMCs. These receptors were taken from a girl aged 2 to 10 in good health and CMV-seronegative.

The CDR3 loop reads CASSLGFPSGQETQYF. In nucleotides, the CDR3 is TGTGCCAGCAGCTTAGGTTTCCCCAGCGGGCAAGAGACCCAGTACTTC. The chain couples TRBV7-2 to TRBJ2-5, with D possibly TRBD2 on 6 matching bases. V lost 1 base and J lost 2, with 14 bases in between. Germline CDR1 SGHTA, CDR2 FQGNSA. The CDR3 runs 16 residues.

This chain joins TRBV5-8 and TRBJ2-7, with a weak D call TRBD1 (5 bases). CDR1 and CDR2 (germline): SGHTS, YDEGEE. Trimming took off 3 bases at V and 3 bases at J, with 10 bases between the two ends. CDR3 length equals 13 residues. The CDR3 reads CASSSRENYEQYF. The CDR3 DNA is TGTGCCAGCAGCTCCAGGGAAAACTACGAGCAGTACTTC.

The V and J genes are TRBV21-1 and TRBJ2-4; TRBD1, the table's D call, was not compared with the DNA. TRBV21-1 is reported as a pseudogene. The CDR3 contains 13 residues. The CDR3 bases are TGTGCCAGCAGCAACAGGGCCTTGGACATTCAGTACTTC. Its protein product is CASSNRALDIQYF.

The J gene is TRBJ1-2, the V gene TRBV6-5; D is possibly TRBD1 (6 bases). CDR3 length: 14 amino acids. Trimming took off 0 bases at V and 8 bases at J, with 13 bases between the two ends. Germline V gene data show CDR1 as MNHEY and CDR2 as SVGAGI. The DNA for the CDR3 is TGTGCCAGCAGTTACTCGGGGGCCCTCGGGGGCTACACCTTC. Protein product: CASSYSGALGGYTF.

The chain has TRBV9 and TRBJ2-3; 16 bases align to TRBD2. The CDR3 has 18 residues. V was clipped by 3 bases and J by 3 bases; unmatched bases: 7. Germline loops: CDR1 SGDLS, CDR2 YYNGEE. The CDR3 region has the DNA TGTGCCAGCAGCGAAACGGGACTAGCGGGGGGGCGGACAGATACGCAGTATTTT. Translating it yields CASSETGLAGGRTDTQYF. Full variable domain (missing parts from reference TRBV9 and TRBJ2-3): DSGVTQTPKHLITATGQRVTLRCSPRSGDLSVYWYQQSLDQGLQFLIQYYNGEERAKGNILERFSAQQFPDLHSELNLSSLELGDSALYFCASSETGLAGGRTDTQYFGPGTRLTVL.

The V and J genes are TRBV7-9 and TRBJ2-1; 12 bases line up with TRBD2. CDR1 and CDR2 from the germline V gene are SEHNR and FQNEAQ (reference sequence). The ends lost 5 bases at V and 8 bases at J; junction bases unmatched: 16. CDR3 length: 18 amino acids. The CDR3 DNA is TGTGCCAGCAGCCTCCCGGCTCCGACTAGCGGGAGCCCCCATGAGCAGTTCTTC. Translating gives CASSLPAPTSGSPHEQFF.

V is TRBV18 and J is TRBJ2-2; D call uncertain. Germline V gene data show CDR1 as KGHSH and CDR2 as LQKENI. Deletions cut 3 bases from V and 3 bases from J, with 11 bases between. CDR3 size: 15 residues. The DNA for the CDR3 is TGTGCCAGCTCACCTCCTAGTGGCGACACCGGGGAGCTGTTTTTT. Translated: CASSPPSGDTGELFF. The full variable domain, completed using reference TRBV18 and TRBJ2-2, is NAGVMQNPRHLVRRRGQEARLRCSPMKGHSHVYWYRQLPEEGLKFMVYLQKENIIDESGMPKERFSAEFPKEGPSILRIQQVVRGDSAAYFCASSPPSGDTGELFFGEGSRLTVL.

The gene calls are TRBV27 and TRBJ1-2; 9 bases agree with TRBD1. Per the germline V gene, CDR1 is MNHEY and CDR2 is SMNVEV (reference sequence). With V trimmed by 6 bases and J by 3 bases, 8 bases remained unmatched. The CDR3 loop spans 15 amino acids. CDR3 protein: CASRGQGGTYYGYTF. CDR3 DNA sequence: TGTGCCAGCAGGGGACAGGGAGGGACTTACTATGGCTACACCTTC.

The chain uses TRBV5-1 and TRBJ1-1, with TRBD1 identical over 9 bases. J gave up 4 bases and V 3 bases, and 10 bases lay outside the gene matches. The CDR3 has 16 amino acids. Per germline, CDR1 SGHRS and CDR2 YFSETQ. The CDR3 nucleotides read TGCGCCAGCAGCTCATCGATAACAGGGGGCCTCACTGAAGCTTTCTTT. Its translation: CASSSSITGGLTEAFF.

The CDR3 spells CASSTGGFSYNEQFF. DNA of the CDR3: TGTGCCAGCAGCACAGGGGGTTTCTCCTACAATGAGCAGTTCTTC. This chain links TRBV7-9 with TRBJ2-1; 8 positions match TRBD1. From germline, CDR1 is SEHNR and CDR2 FQNEAQ (reference sequence). The CDR3 runs to 15 residues. The V gene end was trimmed by 5 bases and the J gene end by 0 bases; junction bases not matched to a gene: 3.

The rearrangement links TRBV2 to TRBJ2-5; 9 positions match TRBD1. Germline trimming cut 6 bases from V and 2 bases from J; bases unmatched to any gene: 7. Germline CDR1 is SNHLY and CDR2 is FYNNEI. The CDR3 consists of 15 residues. The CDR3 DNA reads as TGTGCCAGCAGATGGCTTGGACAGGGGCAAGAGACCCAGTACTTC. This sequence encodes CASRWLGQGQETQYF.

The J gene is TRBJ2-1, the V gene TRBV7-6; the D gene is possibly TRBD2 (5 bases). Germline assignment: CDR1 SGHVS and CDR2 FNYEAQ. Trimming pared 4 bases from V and 1 base from J, leaving 11 bases between. The CDR3 is 15 amino acids. The CDR3 DNA follows: TGTGCCAGCAGCTCAGAGGGTGGATCCTACAATGAGCAGTTCTTC. It codes for CASSSEGGSYNEQFF.

This chain uses TRBV6-1 with TRBJ2-1; tentative D call: TRBD2 (6 bases). Trimming pared 3 bases from V and 8 bases from J, leaving 14 bases between. Germline V gene data show CDR1 as MNHNS and CDR2 as SASEGT. The CDR3 contains 14 residues. CDR3 amino acids: CASSDLRENDEQFF. As DNA, the CDR3 is TGTGCCAGCAGTGACCTTCGGGAGAACGATGAGCAGTTCTTC.

The chain has TRBV5-4 and TRBJ2-5; D gene ambiguous. Trimming took 2 bases from V and 1 from J, leaving 6 bases between them. The CDR3 runs to 13 residues. Per germline, CDR1 SGHNT and CDR2 YYREEE (reference sequence). The CDR3 region is CASSFFFQETQYF. The CDR3 DNA reads TGTGCCAGCAGCTTTTTCTTCCAAGAGACCCAGTACTTC. Drawing the rest from reference TRBV5-4 and TRBJ2-5, the complete variable domain is ETGVTQSPTHLIKTRGQQVTLRCSSQSGHNTVSWYQQALGQGPQFIFQYYREEENGRGNFPPRFSGLQFPNYSSELNVNALELDDSALYLCASSFFFQETQYFGPGTRLLVL.

V is TRBV18 and J is TRBJ2-1; the D gene is possibly TRBD1 (7 bases). This CDR3 spans 22 amino acids. V was shortened by 4 bases and J by 3 bases, with 34 bases between the two germline ends. Germline V lookup: CDR1 KGHSH, CDR2 LQKENI. The CDR3 spells CASSHRFPYGQAGRVYYNEQFF. CDR3 DNA sequence: TGTGCCAGCTCACACCGCTTCCCGTATGGACAGGCGGGGAGAGTGTACTACAATGAGCAGTTCTTC.

This chain links TRBV6-5 with TRBJ2-1; D not certain. There are 15 residues in the CDR3. Looked up from germline, CDR1 is MNHEY and CDR2 is SVGAGI. V lost 7 bases and J lost 5, with 18 bases in between. The CDR3 sequence is CASKKANSLHNEQFF. The CDR3 bases are TGTGCCAGCAAAAAAGCTAACAGCTTACACAATGAGCAGTTCTTC.

V is TRBV9 and J is TRBJ1-4; 11 bases are shared with TRBD1. Unmatched junction bases numbered 8, after V lost 3 bases and J lost 7 bases. Looked up from germline, CDR1 is SGDLS and CDR2 is YYNGEE. The length of the CDR3 is 16 residues. For the CDR3, the DNA is TGTGCCAGCAGCGCCGGGGGGACAGGGGGGGGTGAAAAACTGTTTTTT. Translating it yields CASSAGGTGGGEKLFF.

The chain links TRBV10-2 to TRBJ2-7; 8 bases are a match to TRBD2. The CDR3 runs to 14 residues. V was clipped by 7 bases and J by 2 bases; unmatched bases: 7. Germline V gives CDR1 WSHSY, CDR2 SAAADI. In nucleotides, the CDR3 is TGCGCCAGCAAGTTCGCGGGGGGCCCCTACGAGCAGTACTTC. It codes for CASKFAGGPYEQYF.

CDR3 sequence (DNA): TGTGCCAGCAGGTCGGGGAAGCGAACCTACAATGAGCAGTTCTTC. Translated: CASRSGKRTYNEQFF. The chain carries TRBV28 and TRBJ2-1, with D perhaps matching TRBD2 (5 bases). V was cut by 6 bases and J by 2 bases, with 14 bases left in between. The CDR3 has 15 residues. CDR1 MDHEN and CDR2 SYDVKM come from the germline V gene.

The J gene is TRBJ2-7, the V gene TRBV7-2; 9 nucleotides line up with TRBD1. The CDR3 spans 14 residues. Germline values: CDR1 SGHTA, CDR2 FQGNSA. With V trimmed by 5 bases and J by 6 bases, 8 bases remained unmatched. Here the CDR3 DNA reads TGTGCCAGCAGCGGACGGGACAGGGAGTTCGAGCAGTACTTC. This sequence encodes CASSGRDREFEQYF.

The chain carries TRBV6-5 and TRBJ2-3; D might be TRBD1 (6 bases). V was clipped by 2 bases and J by 1 base, with 7 bases between them. This CDR3 spans 14 amino acids. Per the germline V gene, CDR1 is MNHEY and CDR2 is SVGAGI. In DNA, the CDR3 is TGTGCCAGCAGTTACGACAGGCGCACAGATACGCAGTATTTT. Translating it yields CASSYDRRTDTQYF.

In its sample, this clone was seen a few times. The rearrangement joins TRBV7-6 to TRBJ2-1, with D uncertain. Trimming removed 0 bases from V and 3 bases from J, with 12 bases in between. The CDR3 spans 16 residues. Germline assignment: CDR1 SGHVS and CDR2 FNYEAQ. This CDR3 is CASSLALVGHYNEQFF. CDR3 coding DNA: TGTGCCAGCAGCTTAGCGTTAGTTGGGCACTACAATGAGCAGTTCTTC.

The genes are TRBV5-1 and TRBJ2-5, with D perhaps TRBD1 (5 bases). The V gene lost 0 bases and the J gene lost 3 bases, with 9 bases spanning the gap. This CDR3 is 14 amino acids long. Germline V gene sequence: CDR1 SGHRS, CDR2 YFSETQ. This CDR3 is CASSLAPTEETQYF. As DNA, the CDR3 is TGCGCCAGCAGCTTGGCCCCGACAGAAGAGACCCAGTACTTC. The full variable domain, in which reference TRBV5-1 and TRBJ2-5 provide the parts outside the CDR3, is KAGVTQTPRYLIKTRGQQVTLSCSPISGHRSVSWYQQTPGQGLQFLFEYFSETQRNKGNFPGRFSGRQFSNSRSEMNVSTLELGDSALYLCASSLAPTEETQYFGPGTRLLVL.

The V and J genes are TRBV5-1 and TRBJ2-5; 14 positions agree with TRBD2. J gave up 4 bases and V 4 bases, and 9 bases lay outside the gene matches. The germline V gene encodes CDR1 SGHRS and CDR2 YFSETQ. The CDR3 is made up of 17 amino acids. As DNA, the CDR3 is TGCGCCAGCAGCCCGTGGACTAGCGGGAGGTTCGGAGAGACCCAGTACTTC. Its translation: CASSPWTSGRFGETQYF.

This clone is a singleton in its sample. Different DNA sequences within this sample yield the same CDR3. The rearrangement uses TRBV5-1 and TRBJ2-7; 11 bases are a match to TRBD1. V was clipped by 4 bases and J by 3 bases; unmatched bases: 3. Germline V gene sequence: CDR1 SGHRS, CDR2 YFSETQ. There are 14 residues in the CDR3. The CDR3 sequence is CASSLGTGGYEQYF. As DNA, the CDR3 is TGCGCCAGCAGCCTCGGGACAGGGGGCTACGAGCAGTACTTC.

V and J are TRBV28 and TRBJ1-2; D unresolved. The germline V gene encodes CDR1 MDHEN and CDR2 SYDVKM. The CDR3 is made up of 11 amino acids. V dropped 2 bases and J dropped 7 bases, with 5 bases sitting between them. CDR3 nucleotide sequence: TGTGCCAGCAGTTTACAGGCTGGCTACACCTTC. Translation: CASSLQAGYTF.

The genes are TRBV29-1 and TRBJ1-4; no clear D. V was cut by 6 bases and J by 0 bases, with 8 bases left in between. This CDR3 spans 13 amino acids. Germline loops: CDR1 SQVTM, CDR2 ANQGSEA. CDR3 in amino acids: CSVELATNEKLFF. The DNA of the CDR3 is TGCAGCGTGGAGCTTGCAACTAATGAAAAACTGTTTTTT.

This sequence joins TRBV30 and TRBJ1-4; 9 nucleotides agree with TRBD1. Per germline, CDR1 GTSNPN and CDR2 SVGIG (reference sequence). Unmatched junction bases numbered 6, after V lost 3 bases and J lost 7 bases. The CDR3 extends over 14 amino acids. For the CDR3, the DNA is TGTGCCTGGAGCCCGGGACAGGGTGGTGAAAAACTGTTTTTT. Amino acid sequence: CAWSPGQGGEKLFF.

The CDR3 protein is CASSPGQGLWNIQYF. The CDR3 nucleotides are TGTGCCAGCAGCCCCGGGCAGGGCCTATGGAACATTCAGTACTTC. The chain employs TRBV7-8 and TRBJ2-4; a possible D gene is TRBD1 (5 bases). Germline CDR1 is SGHVS and CDR2 is FQNEAQ. CDR3 length: 15 amino acids. Trimming pared 5 bases from V and 7 bases from J, leaving 18 bases between.